A single sample is the source of the 20 T cell receptor beta chains below, sequenced in a study of T cells in Graves' hyperthyroidism and ophthalmopathy. Amplified TCR beta CDR3 regions derived from RNA transcripts. RT-PCR in the first round (using the HTBI primer set) targeted the TCR CDR3. TCRdb recomputed calls from the multiplex PCR reads with MiXCR, one row per CDR3 protein. The sample yields 500,000 to 700,000 distinct CDR3 sequences, 15% to 20% seen once. Sequences were obtained from blood. The receptors come from a woman younger than 35 with Graves' hyperthyroidism.

With respect to this clonotype: Being one base from a much bigger clone, this may be a read error. The rearrangement links TRBV20-1 to TRBJ2-7, with TRBD2 matching 9 bases. V shed 0 bases and J 3 bases; nucleotides not matched to a gene: 9. The germline gives CDR1 DFQATT, CDR2 SNEGSKA (reference sequence). The CDR3 contains 16 residues. The CDR3 reads CSARDAGSSGSYEQYF. The CDR3 DNA follows: TGCAGTGCTAGAGATGCCGGTAGTAGCGGGAGCTACGAGCAGTACTTC.

This clonotype came up a few times. The J gene is TRBJ2-1, the V gene TRBV20-1; weak D call: TRBD2 (5 bases). V was shortened by 3 bases and J by 8 bases, with 8 bases between the two germline ends. CDR3 length equals 11 residues. Germline lookup yields CDR1 DFQATT and CDR2 SNEGSKA (reference sequence). This chain's CDR3 is CSASLAHEQFF. CDR3 nucleotides: TGCAGTGCTAGCCTAGCCCATGAGCAGTTCTTC.

This clonotype was counted at least ten times. The chain carries TRBV2 and TRBJ2-7; 8 bases are shared with TRBD2. This CDR3 is 15 amino acids long. V shed 3 bases, J shed 3 bases, and the junction held 7 bases outside the gene matches. Germline V gene sequence: CDR1 SNHLY, CDR2 FYNNEI. The chain's CDR3 is CASSDRTSGSYEQYF. For the CDR3, the DNA is TGTGCCAGCAGTGACAGGACGAGCGGGAGCTACGAGCAGTACTTC.

This clonotype has at least ten counts. The rearrangement uses TRBV3-1 and TRBJ1-5, with a weak D call TRBD1 (5 bases). The CDR3 runs to 14 residues. The V and J ends lost 7 bases and 4 bases respectively, with 14 bases between them. Germline lookup yields CDR1 LGHDT and CDR2 YNNKEL (reference sequence). The CDR3 DNA reads as TGTGCCAGCACCCCGGGGCCCAGGAATCAGCCCCAGCATTTT. Translation gives CASTPGPRNQPQHF. The entire variable domain, with the rest obtained from reference TRBV3-1 and TRBJ1-5, is as follows: DTAVSQTPKYLVTQMGNDKSIKCEQNLGHDTMYWYKQDSKKFLKIMFSYNNKELIINETVPNRFSPKSPDKAHLNLHINSLELGDSAVYFCASTPGPRNQPQHFGDGTRLSIL.

V is TRBV7-2 and J is TRBJ2-5; possibly TRBD1 or TRBD2 for D (5 bases each). Looked up from germline, CDR1 is SGHTA and CDR2 is FQGNSA. The ends were cut back, 0 bases at V and 4 bases at J, with 9 bases in the middle. The CDR3 contains 14 residues. The DNA of the CDR3 is TGTGCCAGCAGCTTAGCCGGGGCCCCAGAGACCCAGTACTTC. Its translation is CASSLAGAPETQYF.

In this sample, this clonotype turned up a few times. The rearrangement links TRBV20-1 to TRBJ1-5; D possibly corresponds to TRBD1 (5 bases). The CDR3 is made up of 14 amino acids. V lost 0 bases to trimming and J lost 7 bases, with 13 bases between them. Germline V gene sequence: CDR1 DFQATT, CDR2 SNEGSKA (reference sequence). DNA of the CDR3: TGCAGTGCTAGAGATGTAGGGGTTAGGCAGCCCCAGCATTTT. Residues: CSARDVGVRQPQHF.

Here the CDR3 reads CASSLARTQETQYF. DNA for the CDR3: TGTGCCAGCAGCTTAGCCCGCACTCAAGAGACCCAGTACTTC. The genes are TRBV28 and TRBJ2-5; D unresolved. Deletions cut 6 bases from V and 2 bases from J, with 13 bases between. Germline loops: CDR1 MDHEN, CDR2 SYDVKM. The CDR3 spans 14 residues.

The V gene is TRBV24-1, the J gene TRBJ2-2, with D perhaps matching TRBD2 (5 bases). The CDR3 totals 15 residues. Deletions cut 2 bases from V and 0 bases from J, with 6 bases between. Germline CDR1 and CDR2: KGHDR and SFDVKD. The CDR3 protein is CATSDSGSNTGELFF. CDR3 bases: TGTGCCACCAGTGATTCGGGATCGAACACCGGGGAGCTGTTTTTT.

The chain carries TRBV30 and TRBJ2-1; TRBD2 might be the D (6 bases). The CDR3 loop spans 14 amino acids. Germline V gene lookup returns CDR1 GTSNPN and CDR2 SVGIG (reference sequence). Trimming took off 3 bases at V and 7 bases at J, with 16 bases between the two ends. CDR3 coding DNA: TGTGCCTGGAGCTCGAGCGGAGGGGAGAATGAGCAGTTCTTC. As protein: CAWSSSGGENEQFF.

This chain links TRBV28 with TRBJ2-5, with 12 positions matching TRBD1. Trimming took 4 bases from V and 1 from J; bases not matched to a gene: 4. Germline assignment: CDR1 MDHEN and CDR2 SYDVKM. This CDR3 spans 16 amino acids. The CDR3 reads CASSSWDRGRQETQYF. CDR3 sequence (DNA): TGTGCCAGCAGTTCCTGGGACAGGGGGCGCCAAGAGACCCAGTACTTC.

In this sample, this clonotype turned up many times. CDR3 nucleotides: TGTGCCAGCAGAAAACTAGCGGGAGGTACAAATGAGCAGTTCTTC. Amino acids: CASRKLAGGTNEQFF. V usage is TRBV2 and J usage is TRBJ2-1, with 12 positions matching TRBD2. The CDR3 runs to 15 residues. Germline CDR1 SNHLY, CDR2 FYNNEI. V shed 6 bases, J shed 7 bases, and the junction held 7 bases outside the gene matches.

This clonotype was recorded at least ten times. J is TRBJ2-1 and V is TRBV6-1; the match to TRBD2 covers 13 bases. Per germline, CDR1 MNHNS and CDR2 SASEGT. CDR3 length: 16 amino acids. J gave up 7 bases and V 6 bases, and 9 bases lay outside the gene matches. The CDR3 region has the DNA TGTGCCAGCAGCCCCGACACTAGCGGGAGGGCAAATGAGCAGTTCTTC. This encodes CASSPDTSGRANEQFF.

The chain recombines TRBV9 with TRBJ2-5; possibly TRBD2 for D (6 bases). CDR1 is SGDLS, CDR2 YYNGEE, per germline. Trimming took off 1 base at V and 4 bases at J, with 14 bases between the two ends. CDR3 size: 15 residues. CDR3 nucleotide sequence: TGTGCCAGCAGCGTACAGAGCGGGCCTACAGAGACCCAGTACTTC. This sequence encodes CASSVQSGPTETQYF.

The chain couples TRBV6-4 to TRBJ2-5, with D possibly being TRBD2 (5 bases). V lost 7 bases to trimming and J lost 5 bases, with 8 bases between them. The germline V gene encodes CDR1 MRHNA and CDR2 SNTAGT. The CDR3 has 11 residues. The CDR3 coding sequence is TGTGCCAGCACCTGGAGGGAGACCCAGTACTTC. This sequence encodes CASTWRETQYF.

This clonotype was counted many times. This chain links TRBV12-3 or TRBV12-4 with TRBJ1-6, with 9 bases matching TRBD1. Germline trimming cut 5 bases from V and 10 bases from J; bases unmatched to any gene: 9. The CDR3 covers 15 residues. Here the CDR3 reads CASSAGQGFPSPLHF. In DNA, the CDR3 is TGTGCCAGCAGTGCCGGACAGGGGTTTCCGTCACCCCTCCACTTT.

This clonotype was recorded at least ten times. Here the CDR3 reads CASSADSTDTQYF. Here the CDR3 DNA reads TGTGCCAGCAGCGCGGACTCCACAGATACGCAGTATTTT. The rearrangement links TRBV5-6 to TRBJ2-3; D is perhaps TRBD2 (5 bases). Trimming pared 4 bases from V and 2 bases from J, leaving 8 bases between. CDR3 size: 13 residues. Germline CDR1 is SGHDT and CDR2 is YYEEEE.

This clonotype was detected ten times or more. The chain is built from TRBV12-3 or TRBV12-4 and TRBJ2-3, with a possible D match to TRBD2 (6 bases). CDR3 size: 14 residues. The V gene lost 4 bases and the J gene lost 1 base, with 9 bases spanning the gap. The CDR3: CASSSRLGTDTQYF. The CDR3 DNA is TGTGCCAGCAGTTCTCGACTAGGCACAGATACGCAGTATTTT.

The chain employs TRBV4-1 and TRBJ1-3; D is undetermined. Trimming pared 0 bases from V and 3 bases from J, leaving 0 bases between. The CDR3 is 12 residues long. Per the germline V gene, CDR1 is MGHRA and CDR2 is YSYEKL. CDR3 in DNA: TGCGCCAGCAGCCAAGATGGAAACACCATATATTTT. The encoded protein is CASSQDGNTIYF.

The chain uses TRBV20-1 and TRBJ1-6; the match to TRBD1 covers 8 bases. Trimming removed 4 bases from V and 5 bases from J; junction bases left unmatched: 7. The CDR3 spans 15 residues. Per germline, CDR1 DFQATT and CDR2 SNEGSKA (reference sequence). The CDR3 reads CSAIADRGDNSPLHF. The CDR3 nucleotides are TGCAGTGCTATTGCTGACAGGGGCGATAATTCACCCCTCCACTTT.

This clonotype has only one observation. V gene TRBV4-1 combines with J gene TRBJ2-2; D uncertain. Germline CDR1 reads MGHRA; CDR2 reads YSYEKL. Trimming removed 4 bases from V and 4 bases from J, with 10 bases in between. The CDR3 runs to 14 residues. The DNA of the CDR3 is TGCGCCAGCAGCCCTCAGGTCGCCACCGGGGAGCTGTTTTTT. Its translation: CASSPQVATGELFF.